The 9 T cell receptor beta chains below were found in one sample sequenced in a study. TCRdb itself ran the RT-PCR reads through MiXCR, one entry per CDR3 protein. Here the sample spans approximately 720,000 distinct CDR3 sequences, 14% being singletons. The specimen was memory CD4+ T cells from blood. The receptors shown here come from a female donor in good health, serving as a healthy control.

This clonotype was counted only a few times. The J gene is TRBJ1-2, the V gene TRBV28; 7 bases fit TRBD1. With V trimmed by 8 bases and J by 5 bases, 2 bases remained unmatched. Germline loops: CDR1 MDHEN, CDR2 SYDVKM. The CDR3 is 11 residues long. DNA of the CDR3: TGTGCCAGCCAGACAGGGTATGGCTACACCTTC. Translated, it gives CASQTGYGYTF.

This clonotype was detected many times. The chain employs TRBV5-1 and TRBJ2-5; D remains unclear. The germline V gene has CDR1 SGHRS and CDR2 YFSETQ. The ends were cut back, 0 bases at V and 2 bases at J, with 8 bases in the middle. The CDR3 spans 14 residues. The chain's CDR3 is CASSLGQIQETQYF. In nucleotides, the CDR3 is TGCGCCAGCAGCTTGGGGCAGATTCAAGAGACCCAGTACTTC.

The rearrangement links TRBV28 to TRBJ1-1, with 8 bases identical to TRBD1. The J segment lost 4 bases and the V segment lost 10 bases, leaving 8 bases of the junction unmatched. The CDR3 is 13 amino acids. Germline values: CDR1 MDHEN, CDR2 SYDVKM. CDR3 loop: CATDRGGGTEAFF. CDR3 nucleotide sequence: TGTGCCACTGACAGGGGCGGCGGCACTGAAGCTTTCTTT. Full variable domain (missing parts from reference TRBV28 and TRBJ1-1): DVKVTQSSRYLVKRTGEKVFLECVQDMDHENMFWYRQDPGLGLRLIYFSYDVKMKEKGDIPEGYSVSREKKERFSLILESASTNQTSMYLCATDRGGGTEAFFGQGTRLTVV.

This clonotype was found a few times. The chain employs TRBV28 and TRBJ1-6; no clear D gene. This CDR3 is built from 14 residues. V dropped 9 bases and J dropped 7 bases, with 16 bases sitting between them. Looked up from germline, CDR1 is MDHEN and CDR2 is SYDVKM. The CDR3 region is CASWGTAANSPLHF. CDR3 nucleotide sequence: TGTGCCAGTTGGGGTACAGCGGCAAATTCACCCCTCCACTTT.

Notes on this clonotype: One end of the junction varies from germline; a read error may be responsible. This chain joins TRBV19 and TRBJ2-5; either TRBD1 or TRBD2 may supply D (6 bases each). Germline CDR1 is LNHDA and CDR2 is SQIVND (reference sequence). The CDR3 has 15 residues. The CDR3, as DNA: TGTGCCAGCAGTATCTATCCGGGGGCGGCGGAGACCCAGTACTTC. It specifies CASSIYPGAAETQYF.

The rearrangement links TRBV20-1 to TRBJ2-1, with D perhaps matching TRBD2 (6 bases). Trimming removed 0 bases from V and 10 bases from J, with 19 bases in between. Germline loops: CDR1 DFQATT, CDR2 SNEGSKA (reference sequence). The length of the CDR3 is 15 residues. CDR3 residues: CSARDLRVSAGEQFF. CDR3 nucleotides: TGCAGTGCTAGAGATCTCCGGGTATCGGCGGGGGAGCAGTTCTTC.

This clonotype was seen only a few times. The chain combines TRBV29-1 with TRBJ2-1; no clear D. Trimming removed 7 bases from V and 9 bases from J, with 22 bases in between. The V gene's germline CDR1 is SQVTM and CDR2 ANQGSEA. This CDR3 spans 14 amino acids. The CDR3 sequence is CSAKWNYHLTEQFF. The CDR3, as DNA: TGCAGCGCCAAATGGAACTACCATTTAACTGAGCAGTTCTTC.

V gene TRBV7-2 combines with J gene TRBJ2-1; 9 bases fit TRBD1. Germline assignment: CDR1 SGHTA and CDR2 FQGNSA. Trimming at V came to 8 bases and at J to 3 bases, leaving 5 bases not matched to a gene. The CDR3 length is 14 residues. The DNA of the CDR3 is TGTGCCAGCGGGCGGACAGGGGACTACAATGAGCAGTTCTTC. Residues: CASGRTGDYNEQFF.

V is TRBV24-1 and J is TRBJ2-7, with D uncertain. Per the germline V gene, CDR1 is KGHDR and CDR2 is SFDVKD. The CDR3 sequence is 14 residues long. V lost 4 bases and J 2 bases, leaving 11 bases between the germline ends. This chain's CDR3 is CATSDSDRTYEQYF. The CDR3 nucleotides are TGTGCCACCAGTGACTCCGACCGAACCTACGAGCAGTACTTC.